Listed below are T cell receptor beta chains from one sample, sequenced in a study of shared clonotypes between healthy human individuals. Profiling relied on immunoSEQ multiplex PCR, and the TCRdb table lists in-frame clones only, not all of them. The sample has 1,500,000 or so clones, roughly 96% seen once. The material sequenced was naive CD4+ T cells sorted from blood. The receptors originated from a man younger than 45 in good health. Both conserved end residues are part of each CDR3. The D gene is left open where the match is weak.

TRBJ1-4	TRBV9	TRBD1	CASSVDPSPGTGETTNEKLFF
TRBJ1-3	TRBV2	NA	CASSVLAGNTIYF
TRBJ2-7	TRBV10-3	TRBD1	CAISELGQGYEQYF
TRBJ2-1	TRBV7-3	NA	CASSLGGGSYNEQFF
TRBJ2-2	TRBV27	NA	CASSLVTLESGELFF
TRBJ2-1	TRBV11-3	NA	CASSLFRGDEQFF
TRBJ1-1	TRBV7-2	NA	CASRFIRGGTEAFF
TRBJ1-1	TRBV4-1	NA	CASSQVPSGALGGAFF
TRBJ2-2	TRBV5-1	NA	CASSPRGTNTGELFF
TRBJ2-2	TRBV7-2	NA	CASRRIGPRTGELFF
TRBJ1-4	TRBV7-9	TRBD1	CASSLARGQGKNEKLFF
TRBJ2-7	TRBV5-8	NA	CASSRSPTSGYEQYF
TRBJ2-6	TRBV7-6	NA	CASSLKSHVLTF
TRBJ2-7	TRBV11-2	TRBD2	CASSLTRLAGLQYEQYF
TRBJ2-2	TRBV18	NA	CASSLAGLAGELFF
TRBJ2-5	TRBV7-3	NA	CASIPNRRRCGTQYF
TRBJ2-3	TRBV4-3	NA	CASSQSLRVDTQYF
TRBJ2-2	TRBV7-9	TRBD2	CASSLALAENTGELFF
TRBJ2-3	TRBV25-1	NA	CASTPFSPTDTQYF
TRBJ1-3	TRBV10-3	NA	CATDPVDGNTIYF
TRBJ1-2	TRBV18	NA	CASSPREGTYYGYTF